The rows below give T cell receptor beta chains drawn from one sample of a study of T cell responses to AZD1222 COVID-19 vaccine. Sequencing used immunoSEQ multiplex PCR; TCRdb keeps in-frame clones, though not all of them. The table records over 100,000 clones, around nine tenths of them present only once. Material: peripheral blood, obtained on day 0 of AZD1222 vaccination. The receptors here all came from an adult in good health. Both conserved end residues are part of each CDR3. D genes are given only for firm matches. Not every row has a clone size; where given, it reads once, few, many or a size class.

clone_size	v_call	j_call	d_call	cdr3_nt	cdr3_aa
.	TRBV2	TRBJ1-2	.	TGTGCCAGCAGTGAAGGGCACACAAACTATGGCTACACCTTC	CASSEGHTNYGYTF
.	TRBV7-8	TRBJ1-4	.	TGTGCCAGCAGCTACCCGGGACTTAATGAAAAACTGTTTTTT	CASSYPGLNEKLFF
few	TRBV9	TRBJ1-2	.	TGTGCCAGCAACAGGGATCACTATGGCTACACCTTC	CASNRDHYGYTF
few	TRBV2	TRBJ2-3	.	TGTGCCAGCAGTGGAAGGGTTGGCACAGATACGCAGTATTTT	CASSGRVGTDTQYF
few	TRBV7-2	TRBJ2-3	TRBD2	TGTGCCAGCAGCTGGGGGGCCCTAGCGGGGGAGTCTAGCACAGATACGCAGTATTTT	CASSWGALAGESSTDTQYF
many	TRBV28	TRBJ2-7	.	TGTGCCAGCAGTTTCAGCTACGAGCAGTACTTC	CASSFSYEQYF
.	TRBV3-1/TRBV3-2	TRBJ2-1	TRBD2	TGTGCCAGCAGCCTACCTTTCCGGACTAGCGGGGGACCCTACAATGAGCAGTTCTTC	CASSLPFRTSGGPYNEQFF
once	TRBV15	TRBJ2-6	.	TGTGCCACCAGCAGAGAATCAGGGTCTGGGGCCAACGTCCTGACTTTC	CATSRESGSGANVLTF
.	TRBV25-1	TRBJ1-6	.	TGTGCCAGCAGTGAATTTCACGGGGATAATTCACCCCTCCACTTT	CASSEFHGDNSPLHF
.	TRBV4-3	TRBJ1-4	.	TGCGCCAGCAGCCAGCAGCGACGGTTAACTAATGAAAAACTGTTTTTT	CASSQQRRLTNEKLFF
.	TRBV18	TRBJ1-1	.	TGTGCCAGCTCACCACCGTCAGTGGACACTGAAGCTTTCTTT	CASSPPSVDTEAFF
.	TRBV7-9	TRBJ1-1	.	TGTGCCAGCAGTCCTTATCGGGGCACTGAAGCTTTCTTT	CASSPYRGTEAFF
once	TRBV3-1/TRBV3-2	TRBJ1-2	TRBD1	TGTGCCAGCAGCCAGGGGACAGGGAACTATGGCTACACCTTC	CASSQGTGNYGYTF
.	TRBV21-1	TRBJ2-1	.	TGTGCCAGCAGCATACCGGGACTAGCGGGGGGGCACGATGGTGAGCAGTTCTTC	CASSIPGLAGGHDGEQFF
.	TRBV19	TRBJ1-2	TRBD1	TGTGCCAGTACAGACAGGGTGGGCAACTATGGCTACACCTTC	CASTDRVGNYGYTF
.	TRBV7-8	TRBJ1-5	.	TGTGCCAGCAGCAACACGAGGCGGGACAATCAGCCCCAGCATTTT	CASSNTRRDNQPQHF
.	TRBV5-4	TRBJ2-1	TRBD2	TGTGCCAGCAGGACTAGCGCGGAACACAATGAGCAGTTCTTC	CASRTSAEHNEQFF
.	TRBV11-3	TRBJ2-2	TRBD1	TGTGCCAGCAGCCGGGACAGGGTCACCGGGGAGCTGTTTTTT	CASSRDRVTGELFF
.	TRBV6-5	TRBJ1-5	.	TGTGCCAGCGGAGAGGGGGTTAGCAATCAGCCCCAGCATTTT	CASGEGVSNQPQHF
.	TRBV7-2	TRBJ1-5	.	TGTGCCAGCAGCAACCGCAGGGGAGGAAGCAATCAGCCCCAGCATTTT	CASSNRRGGSNQPQHF
.	TRBV19	TRBJ1-1	TRBD1	TGTGCCAGTAGCAGACAGGGCTTGAACACTGAAGCTTTCTTT	CASSRQGLNTEAFF
.	TRBV3-1/TRBV3-2	TRBJ1-5	.	TGTGCCAGCAGCCAAGATCGGGGGAGTCCAAATCAGCCCCAGCATTTT	CASSQDRGSPNQPQHF
.	TRBV4-1	TRBJ1-2	.	TGCGCCAGCAGCCCAATGGCTCAGCAGGGAAAAAACTATGGCTACACCTTC	CASSPMAQQGKNYGYTF
.	TRBV19	TRBJ2-1	TRBD2	TGTGCCAGTAGTATTCTTCGGTCCAGTAGCGGGTCCGTCAATGAGCAGTTCTTC	CASSILRSSSGSVNEQFF
.	TRBV9	TRBJ2-2	.	TGTGCCAGCAGCGACGGGGTCGGGTCCGGGGAGCTGTTTTTT	CASSDGVGSGELFF
.	TRBV3-1/TRBV3-2	TRBJ2-1	TRBD2	TGTGCCAGCAGCCTCCCGATTAGCGGGATTTACAATGAGCAGTTCTTC	CASSLPISGIYNEQFF
.	TRBV3-1/TRBV3-2	TRBJ1-4	TRBD1	TGTGCCAGCAGCCAACAGGGGGCGGGAGCTAATGAAAAACTGTTTTTT	CASSQQGAGANEKLFF
once	TRBV7-8	TRBJ2-7	.	TGTGCCAGCAGCTCGAGCGGGACAGCCCTGGTCGACGAGCAGTACTTC	CASSSSGTALVDEQYF
.	TRBV18	TRBJ1-5	.	TGTGCCAGCTCACAGGACTTTAGGATTCAGCCCCAGCATTTT	CASSQDFRIQPQHF
.	TRBV6-5	TRBJ1-6	TRBD1	TGTGCCAGCACGGGACAGGGAGGATCACCCCTCCACTTT	CASTGQGGSPLHF
.	TRBV27	TRBJ2-7	.	TGTGCCAGCAGTTTAGGGAGAAGCCAATCCTACGAGCAGTACTTC	CASSLGRSQSYEQYF
.	TRBV6-1	TRBJ1-1	.	TGTGCCAGCAGTGGCTTGGGTCGGGGAGCTCTCGGGAACACTGAAGCTTTCTTT	CASSGLGRGALGNTEAFF
.	TRBV11-2	TRBJ2-1	TRBD2	TGTGCCAGCTCCCGGACTAGGAATGAGCAGTTCTTC	CASSRTRNEQFF
.	TRBV27	TRBJ1-2	.	TGTGCCAGCAGTTTGACCCCCCTGCTCCCCGGAAGGTATGGCTACACCTTC	CASSLTPLLPGRYGYTF
.	TRBV19	TRBJ2-3	.	TGTGCCAGTAGTATGAGCGGAGATACGCAGTATTTT	CASSMSGDTQYF
.	TRBV3-1/TRBV3-2	TRBJ2-7	.	TGTGCCAGCAGCCAAGGGGGAATTCACTCCTACGAGCAGTACTTC	CASSQGGIHSYEQYF
.	TRBV28	TRBJ1-2	.	TGTGCCAGCAGTTCCAGGGACTATGGCTACACCTTC	CASSSRDYGYTF
.	TRBV9	TRBJ2-2	.	.	CASSVRFGAGELFF
.	TRBV6-5	TRBJ2-4	.	TGTGCCAGCAGTCCCCGGGACCTTCGGAACATTCAGTACTTC	CASSPRDLRNIQYF
.	TRBV2	TRBJ1-5	.	TGTGCCAGCAGTGGGCTGTCCCCTAGGACCCAGCCCCAGCATTTT	CASSGLSPRTQPQHF
once	TRBV5-1	TRBJ1-2	.	TGCGCCAGCAGCTTGGGGCGGGACAATTTTTTCTATGGCTACACCTTC	CASSLGRDNFFYGYTF
few	TRBV20-1	TRBJ2-5	TRBD2	TGCAGTGCTAGTCCTAGCGGGGGGTACCAAGAGACCCAGTACTTC	CSASPSGGYQETQYF
few	TRBV27	TRBJ2-7	TRBD1	TGTGCCAGCAGTGCGGGACAGGGAGCTTACGAGCAGTACTTC	CASSAGQGAYEQYF